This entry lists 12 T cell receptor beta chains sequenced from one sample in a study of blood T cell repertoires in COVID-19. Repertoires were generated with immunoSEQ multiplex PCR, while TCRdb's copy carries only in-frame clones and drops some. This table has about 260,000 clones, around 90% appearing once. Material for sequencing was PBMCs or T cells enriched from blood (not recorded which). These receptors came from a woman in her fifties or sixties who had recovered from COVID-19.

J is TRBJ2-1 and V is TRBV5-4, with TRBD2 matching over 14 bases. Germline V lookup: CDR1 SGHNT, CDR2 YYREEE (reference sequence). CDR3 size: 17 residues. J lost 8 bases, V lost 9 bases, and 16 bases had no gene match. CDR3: CATAWRGTSGRFYEQFF. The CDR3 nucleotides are TGTGCCACAGCCTGGAGGGGGACTAGCGGGAGATTCTATGAGCAGTTCTTC.

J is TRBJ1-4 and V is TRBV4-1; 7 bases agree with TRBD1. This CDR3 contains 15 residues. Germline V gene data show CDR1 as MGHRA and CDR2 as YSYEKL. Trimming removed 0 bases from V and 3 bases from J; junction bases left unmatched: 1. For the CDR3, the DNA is TGCGCCAGCAGCCAAGATAGGGGGCCTAATGAAAAACTGTTTTTT. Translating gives CASSQDRGPNEKLFF.

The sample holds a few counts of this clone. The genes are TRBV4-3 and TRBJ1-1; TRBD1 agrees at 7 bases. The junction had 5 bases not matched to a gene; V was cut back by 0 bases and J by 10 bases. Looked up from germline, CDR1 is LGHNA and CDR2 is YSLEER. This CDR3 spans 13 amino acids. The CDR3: CASSQEAGGRAFF. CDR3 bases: TGCGCCAGCAGCCAAGAAGCAGGGGGTCGAGCTTTCTTT.

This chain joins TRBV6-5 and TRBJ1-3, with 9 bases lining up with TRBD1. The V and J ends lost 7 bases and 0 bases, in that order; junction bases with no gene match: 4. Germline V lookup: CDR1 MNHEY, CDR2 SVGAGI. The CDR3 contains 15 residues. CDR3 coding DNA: TGTGCCAGCACCCGGACAGGGGACTCTGGAAACACCATATATTTT. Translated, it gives CASTRTGDSGNTIYF.

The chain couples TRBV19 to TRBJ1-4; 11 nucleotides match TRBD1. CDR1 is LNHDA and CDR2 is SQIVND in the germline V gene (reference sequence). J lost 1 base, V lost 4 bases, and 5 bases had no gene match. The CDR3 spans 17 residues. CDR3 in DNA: TGTGCCAGTAGTACCCGGACAGGGGGCGAAACTAATGAAAAACTGTTTTTT. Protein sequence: CASSTRTGGETNEKLFF.

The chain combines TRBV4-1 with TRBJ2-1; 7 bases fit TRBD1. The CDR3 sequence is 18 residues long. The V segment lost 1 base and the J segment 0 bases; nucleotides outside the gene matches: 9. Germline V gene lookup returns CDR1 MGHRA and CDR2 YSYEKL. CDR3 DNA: TGCGCCAGCAGCCAAGGACCGGGACAGACGAGCTCCTACAATGAGCAGTTCTTC. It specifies CASSQGPGQTSSYNEQFF.

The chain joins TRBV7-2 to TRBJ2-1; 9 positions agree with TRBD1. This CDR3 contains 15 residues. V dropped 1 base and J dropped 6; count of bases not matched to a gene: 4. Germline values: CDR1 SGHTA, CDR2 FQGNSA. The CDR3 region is CASSLGTGVGNEQFF. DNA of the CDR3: TGTGCCAGCAGCTTAGGGACAGGGGTCGGCAATGAGCAGTTCTTC. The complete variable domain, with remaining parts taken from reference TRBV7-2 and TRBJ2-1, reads GAGVSQSPSNKVTEKGKDVELRCDPISGHTALYWYRQSLGQGLEFLIYFQGNSAPDKSGLPSDRFSAERTGGSVSTLTIQRTQQEDSAVYLCASSLGTGVGNEQFFGPGTRLTVL.

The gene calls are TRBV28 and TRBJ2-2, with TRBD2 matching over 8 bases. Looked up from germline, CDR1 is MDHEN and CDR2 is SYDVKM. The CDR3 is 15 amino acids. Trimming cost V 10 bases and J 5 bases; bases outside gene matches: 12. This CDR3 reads CATTNGGVGTGELFF. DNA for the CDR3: TGTGCCACCACCAACGGGGGGGTTGGGACCGGGGAGCTGTTTTTT.

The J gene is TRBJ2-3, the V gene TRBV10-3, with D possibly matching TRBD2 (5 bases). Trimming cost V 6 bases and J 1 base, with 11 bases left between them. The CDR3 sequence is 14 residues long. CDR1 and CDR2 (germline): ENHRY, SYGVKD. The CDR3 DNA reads TGTGCCATCAGAGACGGGGTTCGCACAGATACGCAGTATTTT. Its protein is CAIRDGVRTDTQYF.

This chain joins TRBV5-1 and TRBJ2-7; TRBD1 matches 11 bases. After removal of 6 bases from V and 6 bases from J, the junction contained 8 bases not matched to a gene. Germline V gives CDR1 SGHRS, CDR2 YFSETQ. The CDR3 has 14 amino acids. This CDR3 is CASTAGDRGIEQYF. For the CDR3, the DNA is TGCGCCAGCACCGCTGGGGACAGGGGGATCGAGCAGTACTTC. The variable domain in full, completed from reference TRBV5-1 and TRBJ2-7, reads KAGVTQTPRYLIKTRGQQVTLSCSPISGHRSVSWYQQTPGQGLQFLFEYFSETQRNKGNFPGRFSGRQFSNSRSEMNVSTLELGDSALYLCASTAGDRGIEQYFGPGTRLTVT.

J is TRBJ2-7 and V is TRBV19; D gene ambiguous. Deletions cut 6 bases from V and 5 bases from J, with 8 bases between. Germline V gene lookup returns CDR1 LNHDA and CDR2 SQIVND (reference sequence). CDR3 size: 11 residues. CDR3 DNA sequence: TGTGCCAGTAGGAGTGCCGACGAGCAGTACTTC. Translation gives CASRSADEQYF.

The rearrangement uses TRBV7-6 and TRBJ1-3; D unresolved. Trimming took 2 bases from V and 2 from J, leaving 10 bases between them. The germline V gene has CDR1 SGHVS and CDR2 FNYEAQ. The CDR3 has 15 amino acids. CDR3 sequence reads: CASSLSIQPGNTIYF. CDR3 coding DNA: TGTGCCAGCAGCTTATCAATACAGCCTGGAAACACCATATATTTT.